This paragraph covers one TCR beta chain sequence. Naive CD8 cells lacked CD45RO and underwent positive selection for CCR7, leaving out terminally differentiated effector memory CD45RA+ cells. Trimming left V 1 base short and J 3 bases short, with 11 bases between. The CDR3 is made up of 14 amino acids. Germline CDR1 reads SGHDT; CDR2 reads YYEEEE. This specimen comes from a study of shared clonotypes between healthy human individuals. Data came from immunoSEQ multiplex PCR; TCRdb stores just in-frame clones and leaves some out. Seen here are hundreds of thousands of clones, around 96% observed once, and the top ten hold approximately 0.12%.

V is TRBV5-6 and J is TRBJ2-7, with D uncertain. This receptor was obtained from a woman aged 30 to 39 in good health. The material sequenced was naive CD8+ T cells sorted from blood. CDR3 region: CASSLSSLRYEQYF. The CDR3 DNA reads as TGTGCCAGCAGCTTGTCCAGCCTCCGCTACGAGCAGTACTTC.